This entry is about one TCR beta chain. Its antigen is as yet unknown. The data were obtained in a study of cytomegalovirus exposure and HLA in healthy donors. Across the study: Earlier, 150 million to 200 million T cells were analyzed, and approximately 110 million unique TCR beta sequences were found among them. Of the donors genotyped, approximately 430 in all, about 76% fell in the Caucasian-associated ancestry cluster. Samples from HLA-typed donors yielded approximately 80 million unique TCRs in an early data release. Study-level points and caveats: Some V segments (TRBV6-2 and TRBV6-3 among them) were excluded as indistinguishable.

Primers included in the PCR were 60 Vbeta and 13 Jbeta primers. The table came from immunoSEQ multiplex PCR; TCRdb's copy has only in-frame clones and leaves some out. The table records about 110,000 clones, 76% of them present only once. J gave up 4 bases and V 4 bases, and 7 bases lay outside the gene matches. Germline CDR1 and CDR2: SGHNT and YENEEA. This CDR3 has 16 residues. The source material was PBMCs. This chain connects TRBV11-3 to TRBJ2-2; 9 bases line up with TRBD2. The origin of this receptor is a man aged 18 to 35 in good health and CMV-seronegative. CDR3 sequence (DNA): TGTGCCAGCAGCTCAACAGCGGGGGGTGTCACCGGGGAGCTGTTTTTT. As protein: CASSSTAGGVTGELFF.